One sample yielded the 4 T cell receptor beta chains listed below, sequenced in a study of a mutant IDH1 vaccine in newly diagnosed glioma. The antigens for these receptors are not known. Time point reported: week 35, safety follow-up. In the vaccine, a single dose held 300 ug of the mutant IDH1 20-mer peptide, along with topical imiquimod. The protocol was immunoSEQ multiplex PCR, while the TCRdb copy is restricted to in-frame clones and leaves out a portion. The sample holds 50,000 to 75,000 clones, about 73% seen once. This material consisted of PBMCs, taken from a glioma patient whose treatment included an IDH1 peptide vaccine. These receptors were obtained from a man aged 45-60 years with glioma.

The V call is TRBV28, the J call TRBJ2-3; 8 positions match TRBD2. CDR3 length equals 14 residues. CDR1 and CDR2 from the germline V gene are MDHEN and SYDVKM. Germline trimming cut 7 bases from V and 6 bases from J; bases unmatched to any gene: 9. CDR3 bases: TGTGCCAGCAATCGACTAGCGAGACTGGATACGCAGTATTTT. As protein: CASNRLARLDTQYF.

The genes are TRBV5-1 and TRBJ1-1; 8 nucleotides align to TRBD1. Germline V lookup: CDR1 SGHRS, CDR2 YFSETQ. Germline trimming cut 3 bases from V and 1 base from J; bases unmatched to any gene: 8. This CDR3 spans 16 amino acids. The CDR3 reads CASSWVTGAKNTEAFF. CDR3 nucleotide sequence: TGCGCCAGCAGCTGGGTGACAGGGGCCAAGAACACTGAAGCTTTCTTT.

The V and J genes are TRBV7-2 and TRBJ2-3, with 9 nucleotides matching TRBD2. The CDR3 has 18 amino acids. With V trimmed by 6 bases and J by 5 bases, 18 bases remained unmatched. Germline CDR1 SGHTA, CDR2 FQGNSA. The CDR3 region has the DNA TGTGCCAGCAGTACTACCCTGGGTCTGCGGGGGGGCGAAGATACGCAGTATTTT. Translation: CASSTTLGLRGGEDTQYF. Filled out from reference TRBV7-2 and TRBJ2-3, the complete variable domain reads GAGVSQSPSNKVTEKGKDVELRCDPISGHTALYWYRQSLGQGLEFLIYFQGNSAPDKSGLPSDRFSAERTGGSVSTLTIQRTQQEDSAVYLCASSTTLGLRGGEDTQYFGPGTRLTVL.

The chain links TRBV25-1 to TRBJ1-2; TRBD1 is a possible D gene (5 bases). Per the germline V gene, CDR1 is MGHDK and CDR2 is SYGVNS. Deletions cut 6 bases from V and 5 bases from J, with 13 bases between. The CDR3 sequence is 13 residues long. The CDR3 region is CASRTGVGYGYTF. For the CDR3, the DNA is TGTGCCAGCAGGACGGGGGTTGGGTATGGCTACACCTTC.